This is a list of T cell receptor beta chains from one sample in a study of cytomegalovirus exposure and HLA in healthy donors. Sequenced by immunoSEQ multiplex PCR; TCRdb stores in-frame clones only, minus some. The sample contains more than 90,000 clones, approximately 75% of which appear only once. The sequencing input was PBMCs. Every receptor here comes from a man aged 45 to 65 in good health and CMV-seropositive. Both conserved end residues are part of each CDR3. The order of the fields is V gene, J gene, clone size, D gene, CDR3 protein, CDR3 DNA. The D gene is left open where the match is weak. Clone size is stated in some rows and not others, as once, few, many or a class when expanded.

v_call: TRBV5-1; j_call: TRBJ1-4; clone_size: -; d_call: -; cdr3_aa: CASSGLGVGHEKLFF; cdr3_nt: TGCGCCAGCAGCGGCCTCGGGGTTGGGCATGAAAAACTGTTTTTT
v_call: TRBV25-1; j_call: TRBJ2-2; clone_size: -; d_call: TRBD1; cdr3_aa: CASTQGAPGELFF; cdr3_nt: TGTGCCAGCACCCAGGGGGCGCCCGGGGAGCTGTTTTTT
v_call: TRBV9; j_call: TRBJ2-3; clone_size: -; d_call: TRBD2; cdr3_aa: CASSVGGGDTDTQYF; cdr3_nt: TGTGCCAGCAGCGTCGGCGGGGGGGACACAGATACGCAGTATTTT
v_call: TRBV19; j_call: TRBJ2-2; clone_size: -; d_call: TRBD2; cdr3_aa: CASSPTGGGELFF; cdr3_nt: TGTGCCAGTAGCCCGACGGGGGGCGGGGAGCTGTTTTTT
v_call: TRBV5-1; j_call: TRBJ1-1; clone_size: -; d_call: TRBD1; cdr3_aa: CASSPGQGGEAFF; cdr3_nt: TGCGCCAGCAGCCCTGGACAGGGGGGAGAGGCTTTCTTT
v_call: TRBV5-1; j_call: TRBJ1-1; clone_size: -; d_call: -; cdr3_aa: CASSPGQMNTEAFF; cdr3_nt: TGCGCCAGCAGCCCTGGACAGATGAACACTGAAGCTTTCTTT
v_call: TRBV29-1; j_call: TRBJ1-2; clone_size: -; d_call: -; cdr3_aa: CSVAKNINYGYTF; cdr3_nt: TGCAGCGTTGCGAAGAACATTAACTATGGCTACACCTTC
v_call: TRBV30; j_call: TRBJ1-6; clone_size: once; d_call: -; cdr3_aa: CAWSVKGDSPLHF; cdr3_nt: TGTGCCTGGAGTGTAAAAGGAGATTCACCCCTCCACTTT
v_call: TRBV5-4; j_call: TRBJ2-7; clone_size: -; d_call: -; cdr3_aa: CASSPPGAASSYEQYF; cdr3_nt: TGTGCCAGCAGCCCTCCTGGGGCGGCCTCGTCCTACGAGCAGTACTTC
v_call: TRBV5-4; j_call: TRBJ2-3; clone_size: -; d_call: TRBD2; cdr3_aa: CASSSGGGSTDTQYF; cdr3_nt: TGTGCCAGCAGCTCGGGGGGGGGCAGCACAGATACGCAGTATTTT
v_call: TRBV4-2; j_call: TRBJ2-7; clone_size: -; d_call: TRBD2; cdr3_aa: CASSQGGTSAYEQYF; cdr3_nt: TGTGCCAGCAGCCAAGGGGGGACTAGCGCCTACGAGCAGTACTTC
v_call: TRBV7-9; j_call: TRBJ1-4; clone_size: -; d_call: TRBD1; cdr3_aa: CASSLGQGAEKLFF; cdr3_nt: TGTGCCAGCAGCTTAGGACAGGGGGCGGAAAAACTGTTTTTT
v_call: TRBV7-9; j_call: TRBJ1-1; clone_size: few; d_call: -; cdr3_aa: CASRRQETNTEAFF; cdr3_nt: TGTGCCAGCCGGAGACAGGAGACGAACACTGAAGCTTTCTTT
v_call: TRBV27; j_call: TRBJ2-3; clone_size: -; d_call: TRBD2; cdr3_aa: CASSFQGLAGGAGTDTQYF; cdr3_nt: TGTGCCAGCAGTTTCCAAGGGCTAGCGGGGGGCGCGGGCACAGATACGCAGTATTTT
v_call: TRBV5-5; j_call: TRBJ1-5; clone_size: -; d_call: -; cdr3_aa: CASSLPGGYSNQPQHF; cdr3_nt: TGTGCCAGCTCGTTACCGGGGGGCTATAGCAATCAGCCCCAGCATTTT
v_call: TRBV7-6; j_call: TRBJ2-1; clone_size: -; d_call: TRBD1; cdr3_aa: CASSLTGGFRSNEQFF; cdr3_nt: TGTGCCAGCAGCTTAACAGGGGGGTTTAGGAGTAATGAGCAGTTCTTC
v_call: TRBV5-1; j_call: TRBJ2-3; clone_size: -; d_call: -; cdr3_aa: CASSLSPDYTDTQYF; cdr3_nt: TGCGCCAGCAGCTTGTCACCCGACTACACAGATACGCAGTATTTT
v_call: TRBV15; j_call: TRBJ1-1; clone_size: -; d_call: -; cdr3_aa: CATSRGGGSTEAFF; cdr3_nt: TGTGCCACCAGCAGAGGGGGCGGGAGCACTGAAGCTTTCTTT
v_call: TRBV19; j_call: TRBJ2-7; clone_size: -; d_call: -; cdr3_aa: CASSVGGEQYF; cdr3_nt: TGTGCCAGTAGTGTTGGGGGGGAGCAGTACTTC
v_call: TRBV4-2; j_call: TRBJ1-2; clone_size: -; d_call: TRBD1; cdr3_aa: CASSQAGGDGYTF; cdr3_nt: TGTGCCAGCAGCCAAGCAGGGGGCGACGGCTACACCTTC
v_call: TRBV5-1; j_call: TRBJ2-5; clone_size: few; d_call: TRBD2; cdr3_aa: CASSLGLAGEETQYF; cdr3_nt: TGCGCCAGCAGCTTGGGACTAGCGGGGGAAGAGACCCAGTACTTC
v_call: TRBV30; j_call: TRBJ2-2; clone_size: -; d_call: -; cdr3_aa: CAWKDGPGELFF; cdr3_nt: TGTGCCTGGAAAGATGGGCCCGGGGAGCTGTTTTTT
v_call: TRBV9; j_call: TRBJ2-2; clone_size: -; d_call: TRBD2; cdr3_aa: CASSVAPSGRASNTGELFF; cdr3_nt: TGTGCCAGCAGCGTAGCTCCTAGCGGGAGGGCCTCGAACACCGGGGAGCTGTTTTTT
v_call: TRBV7-9; j_call: TRBJ2-7; clone_size: -; d_call: TRBD1; cdr3_aa: CASRSAGTDPYEQYF; cdr3_nt: TGTGCCAGCAGGTCCGCCGGGACAGACCCCTACGAGCAGTACTTC
v_call: TRBV10-1; j_call: TRBJ2-7; clone_size: -; d_call: TRBD2; cdr3_aa: CASSESMERGAEQYF; cdr3_nt: TGCGCCAGCAGTGAGTCGATGGAGCGGGGGGCCGAGCAGTACTTC
v_call: TRBV30; j_call: TRBJ2-2; clone_size: -; d_call: TRBD2; cdr3_aa: CAHTRGSGTGELFF; cdr3_nt: TGTGCCCACACCCGCGGGAGTGGGACCGGGGAGCTGTTTTTT
v_call: TRBV2; j_call: TRBJ1-2; clone_size: -; d_call: TRBD1; cdr3_aa: CASRATGPSPGYTF; cdr3_nt: TGTGCCAGCAGGGCGACAGGGCCCTCCCCTGGCTACACCTTC
v_call: TRBV5-4; j_call: TRBJ1-4; clone_size: once; d_call: -; cdr3_aa: CASSSVGDSERLFF; cdr3_nt: TGTGCCAGCAGCTCTGTAGGGGACTCGGAAAGACTGTTTTTT
v_call: TRBV28; j_call: TRBJ1-3; clone_size: -; d_call: -; cdr3_aa: CASSSGASSGNTIYF; cdr3_nt: TGTGCCAGCAGTTCAGGGGCGAGCTCTGGAAACACCATATATTTT
v_call: TRBV30; j_call: TRBJ1-6; clone_size: -; d_call: -; cdr3_aa: CAWSQGRGNSPLHF; cdr3_nt: TGTGCCTGGAGTCAGGGTCGAGGAAATTCCCCCCTCCACTTT
v_call: TRBV2; j_call: TRBJ2-7; clone_size: -; d_call: -; cdr3_aa: CASSEGVPQGYEQYF; cdr3_nt: TGTGCCAGCAGTGAAGGAGTCCCCCAGGGCTACGAGCAGTACTTC
v_call: TRBV5-1; j_call: TRBJ1-2; clone_size: -; d_call: -; cdr3_aa: CASSRDSRLTF; cdr3_nt: TGCGCCAGCAGCCGTGACAGTCGTCTCACCTTC
v_call: TRBV6-1; j_call: TRBJ2-3; clone_size: -; d_call: TRBD2; cdr3_aa: CASSEVAGGPDTQYF; cdr3_nt: TGTGCCAGCAGTGAAGTAGCGGGAGGGCCAGATACGCAGTATTTT
v_call: TRBV27; j_call: TRBJ1-3; clone_size: -; d_call: -; cdr3_aa: CASSPNRDTGNTIYF; cdr3_nt: TGTGCCAGCAGCCCCAACAGGGACACTGGAAACACCATATATTTT
v_call: TRBV5-4; j_call: TRBJ2-6; clone_size: -; d_call: -; cdr3_aa: CARGDSGANVLTF; cdr3_nt: TGTGCCAGAGGGGACTCTGGGGCCAACGTCCTGACTTTC
v_call: TRBV29-1; j_call: TRBJ2-3; clone_size: -; d_call: -; cdr3_aa: CSVTPQPGGEVRQYF; cdr3_nt: TGCAGCGTTACCCCCCAGCCAGGAGGGGAGGTGAGGCAGTATTTT
v_call: TRBV27; j_call: TRBJ2-7; clone_size: -; d_call: TRBD1; cdr3_aa: CASSLSPPGAGGYEQYF; cdr3_nt: TGTGCCAGCAGTTTAAGTCCCCCCGGGGCAGGGGGCTACGAGCAGTACTTC
v_call: TRBV28; j_call: TRBJ2-3; clone_size: -; d_call: -; cdr3_aa: CASEWSGGASDTQYF; cdr3_nt: TGTGCCAGCGAATGGTCGGGGGGCGCCTCAGATACGCAGTATTTT
v_call: TRBV5-6; j_call: TRBJ2-7; clone_size: -; d_call: -; cdr3_aa: CASSFPPGGAVFYEQYF; cdr3_nt: TGTGCCAGCAGCTTCCCCCCGGGGGGCGCGGTCTTCTACGAGCAGTACTTC
v_call: TRBV5-6; j_call: TRBJ2-3; clone_size: -; d_call: TRBD2; cdr3_aa: CASSQTTAGGRTQYF; cdr3_nt: TGTGCCAGCAGCCAGACTACAGCGGGAGGTAGAACGCAGTATTTT
v_call: TRBV6-5; j_call: TRBJ1-4; clone_size: -; d_call: TRBD1; cdr3_aa: CASRDWTGTVFF; cdr3_nt: TGTGCCAGCCGCGATTGGACCGGGACAGTGTTTTTT
v_call: TRBV28; j_call: TRBJ1-2; clone_size: -; d_call: -; cdr3_aa: CASSLSYGYTF; cdr3_nt: TGTGCCAGCAGTTTATCATATGGCTACACCTTC
v_call: TRBV29-1; j_call: TRBJ1-5; clone_size: few; d_call: -; cdr3_aa: CSVEEPGAPQHF; cdr3_nt: TGCAGCGTTGAAGAACCTGGGGCGCCCCAGCATTTT
v_call: TRBV30; j_call: TRBJ2-7; clone_size: -; d_call: -; cdr3_aa: CAWRGSSYEQYF; cdr3_nt: TGTGCCTGGAGGGGGAGTTCCTACGAGCAGTACTTC
v_call: TRBV10-1; j_call: TRBJ1-1; clone_size: -; d_call: TRBD1; cdr3_aa: CASSGQGSQAFF; cdr3_nt: TGCGCCAGCAGTGGACAGGGTTCGCAAGCTTTCTTT
v_call: TRBV5-4; j_call: TRBJ1-1; clone_size: -; d_call: -; cdr3_aa: CASSLAARTNTEAFF; cdr3_nt: TGTGCCAGCAGCTTGGCCGCAAGGACTAACACTGAAGCTTTCTTT
v_call: TRBV7-6; j_call: TRBJ1-1; clone_size: -; d_call: -; cdr3_aa: CASSLGQGPNTEAFF; cdr3_nt: TGTGCCAGCAGCTTAGGCCAGGGGCCGAACACTGAAGCTTTCTTT
v_call: TRBV7-9; j_call: TRBJ2-7; clone_size: -; d_call: -; cdr3_aa: CASSLSEGSEQYF; cdr3_nt: TGTGCCAGCAGCTTATCGGAAGGGAGCGAGCAGTACTTC
v_call: TRBV19; j_call: TRBJ2-2; clone_size: -; d_call: -; cdr3_aa: CASRQEGAGELFF; cdr3_nt: TGTGCCAGTAGACAAGAGGGGGCCGGGGAGCTGTTTTTT
v_call: TRBV5-1; j_call: TRBJ1-4; clone_size: -; d_call: -; cdr3_aa: CASSPLTGATNEKLFF; cdr3_nt: TGCGCCAGCAGCCCGTTGACAGGAGCAACTAATGAAAAACTGTTTTTT
v_call: TRBV6-5; j_call: TRBJ1-1; clone_size: -; d_call: -; cdr3_aa: CASSSRVNTEAFF; cdr3_nt: TGTGCCAGCAGTTCGAGAGTGAACACTGAAGCTTTCTTT
v_call: TRBV5-6; j_call: TRBJ2-2; clone_size: -; d_call: -; cdr3_aa: CASSSDRSSTGELFF; cdr3_nt: TGTGCCAGCAGCTCAGACAGGTCTAGCACCGGGGAGCTGTTTTTT